A selection of T cell receptor beta chains follows, all from one sample in a study of identifying expanded T cells in peripheral blood. The table came from immunoSEQ multiplex PCR; TCRdb's copy has only in-frame clones and leaves some out. Here the sample spans around 57,000 clones, approximately 89% being singletons. Sequences were obtained from blood. The receptors were gathered from a person between 18 and 75 years old in good health. Both conserved end residues are part of each CDR3. D genes are given only for firm matches. Size values are once, few and many counts, or a class for expanded clones, and some rows have none.

J | V | size | D | CDR3 | DNA
TRBJ1-2 | TRBV28 | . | TRBD1 | CASSPWTGGAEIYGYTF | TGTGCCAGCAGTCCTTGGACAGGGGGCGCGGAAATCTATGGCTACACCTTC
TRBJ2-3 | TRBV29-1 | . | . | CSVIPRGAHTDTQYF | TGCAGCGTAATCCCTCGGGGGGCGCACACAGATACGCAGTATTTT
TRBJ2-2 | TRBV7-9 | . | TRBD2 | CASSAEGGGTGELFF | TGTGCCAGCAGCGCGGAAGGCGGGGGCACCGGGGAGCTGTTTTTT
TRBJ2-3 | TRBV29-1 | few | TRBD2 | CSGLAGGTDTQYF | TGCAGCGGACTAGCGGGAGGCACAGATACGCAGTATTTT
TRBJ2-7 | TRBV2 | . | . | CAGGQALLYEQYF | TGTGCCGGGGGACAAGCACTCCTCTACGAGCAGTACTTC
TRBJ1-5 | TRBV9 | . | . | CASSQNGDSNQPQHF | TGTGCCAGCAGCCAGAACGGGGATAGCAATCAGCCCCAGCATTTT
TRBJ2-3 | TRBV5-1 | . | . | CASSAWSSTDTQYF | TGCGCCAGCAGCGCCTGGAGCAGCACAGATACGCAGTATTTT
TRBJ2-3 | TRBV4-1 | . | TRBD2 | CASSQELAGAIEFTQYF | TGCGCCAGCAGCCAAGAACTAGCGGGGGCGATCGAATTTACGCAGTATTTT
TRBJ2-1 | TRBV19 | . | . | CASSLRGSSYNEQFF | TGTGCCAGTAGTCTCAGAGGCAGCTCCTACAATGAGCAGTTCTTC
TRBJ1-1 | TRBV4-1 | once | . | CASSQTSGTEAFF | TGCGCCAGCAGCCAAACCTCCGGGACAGAAGCTTTCTTT
TRBJ2-3 | TRBV5-1 | . | TRBD2 | CASSPDTSGTYTDTQYF | TGCGCCAGCAGCCCAGATACTAGCGGGACCTACACAGATACGCAGTATTTT
TRBJ1-5 | TRBV6-4 | . | . | CASSERAGEGNQPQHF | TGTGCCAGCAGTGAAAGGGCAGGGGAGGGCAATCAGCCCCAGCATTTT
TRBJ1-1 | TRBV18 | . | . | CASLKDRNTEAFF | TGTGCCAGCCTAAAGGACAGGAACACTGAAGCTTTCTTT
TRBJ2-7 | TRBV28 | . | TRBD2 | CASRGLGLYEQYF | TGTGCCAGCAGGGGACTAGGACTCTACGAGCAGTACTTC
TRBJ2-5 | TRBV9 | . | . | CASSPLGEVAGTQYF | TGTGCCAGCAGCCCTCTTGGGGAGGTCGCAGGGACCCAGTACTTC
TRBJ2-5 | TRBV7-6 | . | TRBD2 | CASSSPAGAQYF | TGTGCCAGCAGCTCTCCCGCGGGGGCCCAGTACTTC
TRBJ2-3 | TRBV19 | . | TRBD2 | CASSIPAGDDDTQYF | TGTGCCAGTAGTATCCCAGCGGGAGACGATGATACGCAGTATTTT
TRBJ1-5 | TRBV12-5 | . | . | CASGPGWPQHF | TGTGCTAGTGGCCCAGGTTGGCCCCAGCATTTT
TRBJ2-5 | TRBV28 | once | . | CASSLVRAQETQYF | TGTGCCAGCAGTTTAGTCAGGGCGCAAGAGACCCAGTACTTC
TRBJ1-4 | TRBV30 | once | . | CAWSEGNEKLFF | TGTGCCTGGAGTGAGGGAAATGAAAAACTGTTTTTT
TRBJ1-4 | TRBV28 | . | TRBD1 | CATQKDRTGGEKLFF | TGTGCCACCCAGAAGGACCGGACAGGCGGGGAAAAACTGTTTTTT
TRBJ2-2 | TRBV7-2 | . | . | CASSLALRAGELFF | TGTGCCAGCAGCTTAGCGCTGAGGGCCGGGGAGCTGTTTTTT
TRBJ1-1 | TRBV27 | . | TRBD1 | CASSLDRGGTEAFF | TGTGCCAGCAGTTTAGACAGGGGCGGCACTGAAGCTTTCTTT
TRBJ2-7 | TRBV28 | . | . | CASSLEVSYEQYF | TGTGCCAGCAGTTTAGAGGTCTCCTACGAGCAGTACTTC
TRBJ2-5 | TRBV28 | once | . | CASTKRTRQETQYF | TGTGCCAGCACAAAAAGGACACGCCAAGAGACCCAGTACTTC
TRBJ2-7 | TRBV4-2 | . | . | CASSQKPGTPSGEQYF | TGTGCCAGCAGCCAGAAGCCCGGGACTCCCTCGGGGGAGCAGTACTTC
TRBJ2-1 | TRBV5-4 | . | . | CASSLGPTRPSYNEQFF | TGTGCCAGCAGCTTGGGCCCCACTCGCCCTTCCTACAATGAGCAGTTCTTC
TRBJ2-2 | TRBV18 | . | . | CASSPSVFGAGLNTGELFF | TGTGCCAGCTCACCCTCAGTATTTGGGGCAGGCTTGAACACCGGGGAGCTGTTTTTT
TRBJ2-1 | TRBV12-2 | . | . | CASRFASFGRSYNEQFF | TGTGCAAGTCGCTTCGCCTCTTTTGGACGTTCCTACAATGAGCAGTTCTTC
TRBJ1-2 | TRBV18 | . | . | CASSPGSRRVDNYGYTF | TGTGCCAGCTCACCTGGGAGCAGGAGGGTCGATAACTATGGCTACACCTTC
TRBJ2-7 | TRBV11-2 | . | . | CASSFGGGIEGYEQYF | TGTGCCAGCAGCTTTGGGGGAGGAATCGAGGGGTACGAGCAGTACTTC
TRBJ2-1 | TRBV5-1 | . | . | CASSTGTKTNEQFF | TGCGCCAGCTCGACCGGGACAAAAACCAATGAGCAGTTCTTC
TRBJ1-2 | TRBV18 | . | . | CASSPSGDGNGYTF | TGTGCCAGCTCACCCTCCGGGGATGGGAATGGCTACACCTTC
TRBJ1-4 | TRBV28 | . | TRBD1 | CASSYPGQGGEKLFF | TGTGCCAGCAGCTACCCGGGACAGGGAGGTGAAAAACTGTTTTTT
TRBJ1-1 | TRBV10-2 | once | . | CASSEMGGSTEAFF | TGCGCCAGCAGTGAGATGGGGGGGAGCACTGAAGCTTTCTTT
TRBJ2-5 | TRBV19 | . | TRBD2 | CASSLVLAGGYETQYF | TGTGCCAGTAGCCTCGTGCTAGCGGGAGGTTATGAGACCCAGTACTTC
TRBJ2-4 | TRBV5-1 | . | . | CASRGPKNIQYF | TGCGCCAGCAGGGGACCCAAAAACATTCAGTACTTC
TRBJ2-1 | TRBV9 | . | . | CASSVDNEQFF | TGTGCCAGCAGCGTAGATAATGAGCAGTTCTTC
TRBJ2-7 | TRBV14 | once | . | CASSQDFTYEQYF | TGTGCCAGCAGCCAAGATTTCACCTACGAGCAGTACTTC
TRBJ2-1 | TRBV6-1 | . | . | CASSEGGNRANEQFF | TGTGCCAGCAGTGAGGGAGGTAATAGGGCCAATGAGCAGTTCTTC
TRBJ2-1 | TRBV9 | . | TRBD1 | CASSASGQGNNEQFF | TGTGCCAGCAGCGCCTCGGGACAGGGTAACAATGAGCAGTTCTTC
TRBJ1-4 | TRBV5-6 | . | . | CASSWEGLEEKLFF | TGTGCCAGCAGCTGGGAGGGTCTGGAGGAAAAACTGTTTTTT
TRBJ2-5 | TRBV27 | . | . | CASRVQSQETQYF | TGTGCCTCGCGAGTGCAGTCTCAAGAGACCCAGTACTTC
TRBJ2-5 | TRBV28 | once | . | CASSRETGRQETQYF | TGTGCCAGCAGTCGTGAAACCGGGAGACAAGAGACCCAGTACTTC
TRBJ2-2 | TRBV9 | . | . | CASSVRGLDTGELFF | TGTGCCAGCAGCGTACGGGGGTTGGACACCGGGGAGCTGTTTTTT
TRBJ2-1 | TRBV7-3 | . | . | CASSWGGTDNEQFF | TGTGCCAGCAGCTGGGGTGGGACGGACAATGAGCAGTTCTTC
TRBJ2-2 | TRBV27 | once | . | CASSTSRVNTGELFF | TGTGCCAGCAGTACCTCGCGGGTGAACACCGGGGAGCTGTTTTTT
TRBJ2-7 | TRBV11-2 | once | . | CASSLSRQSYEQYF | TGTGCCAGCAGCTTATCGCGGCAGTCCTACGAGCAGTACTTC
TRBJ2-7 | TRBV7-8 | . | TRBD1 | CASSKWDRDEQYF | TGTGCCAGCAGCAAATGGGACAGGGACGAGCAGTACTTC
TRBJ1-2 | TRBV6-6 | . | . | CASSYSSTAVDGYTF | TGTGCCAGCAGTTACTCGTCGACAGCAGTTGATGGCTACACCTTC
TRBJ2-5 | TRBV27 | . | TRBD1 | CASRATGLKETQYF | TGTGCCAGCAGAGCGACAGGGTTGAAAGAGACCCAGTACTTC
TRBJ2-3 | TRBV6-4 | . | TRBD1 | CASSDSTGGGADTQYF | TGTGCCAGCAGTGACTCAACAGGGGGTGGGGCAGATACGCAGTATTTT
TRBJ1-2 | TRBV11-2 | few | . | CASSYDSATNYGYTF | TGTGCCAGCAGCTACGACAGCGCCACTAACTATGGCTACACCTTC